This is a list of T cell receptor beta chains from one sample in a study of T cell responses to AZD1222 COVID-19 vaccine. The assay was immunoSEQ multiplex PCR, and TCRdb's table has in-frame clones only and misses some. The sample records some 160,000 clones, just under 95% being singletons. Sequenced material: peripheral blood, taken on day 0 of AZD1222 vaccination. These receptors all come from an adult in good health. Both conserved end residues are part of each CDR3. Fields, in order: J gene, V gene, D gene, CDR3 DNA, CDR3 protein. D genes are given only for firm matches.

>TRBJ2-2|TRBV18|-
TGTGCCAGCTCACCACCGAACACCGGGGAGCTGTTTTTT
CASSPPNTGELFF
>TRBJ2-7|TRBV6-5|-
TGTGCCAGCAGTCCACAGAGGGGTCTGTACGAGCAGTACTTC
CASSPQRGLYEQYF
>TRBJ1-2|TRBV30|-
TGTGCCTGGAGTCCCCTCACGGGGGGCATCAGGGGCTATGGCTACACCTTC
CAWSPLTGGIRGYGYTF
>TRBJ2-5|TRBV4-2|-
TGTGCCAGCAGCCAAGAGGAGGGGCAGGCCTTTCAAGAGACCCAGTACTTC
CASSQEEGQAFQETQYF
>TRBJ1-2|TRBV7-9|-
TGTGCCAGCAGCACCCACAGGGCAGGCTACACCTTC
CASSTHRAGYTF
>TRBJ2-3|TRBV5-4|-
TGTGCCAGCAGCTTGTCAGGATTCACAGATACGCAGTATTTT
CASSLSGFTDTQYF
>TRBJ2-4|TRBV2|TRBD2
TGTGCCAGCAGTGAGCTTGGACTAGTAGTAGCCAAAAACATTCAGTACTTC
CASSELGLVVAKNIQYF
>TRBJ1-1|TRBV7-8|-
TGTGCCAGCAGCAGCGACAGGTCAACTTCTGAAGCTTTCTTT
CASSSDRSTSEAFF
>TRBJ2-4|TRBV19|-
TGTGCCAGTAGTACAACCGCTAACAGGGCCGGCATTCAGTACTTC
CASSTTANRAGIQYF
>TRBJ2-1|TRBV6-5|TRBD2
TGTGCCACCAGACTAGCGGGAGGCAATGAGCAGTTCTTC
CATRLAGGNEQFF
>TRBJ1-5|TRBV7-2|-
TGTGCCAGCAGCTTAGCGCTCAGCTCCGGGCAGCCCCAGCATTTT
CASSLALSSGQPQHF
>TRBJ1-2|TRBV12-3/TRBV12-4|-
TGTGCCAGCAGTTTTGGCAGAAGCTATGGCTACACCTTC
CASSFGRSYGYTF